A single sample is the source of the 21 T cell receptor beta chains below, sequenced in a study of beta chain features in type 1 diabetes listed by TCRdb under 2018. What the authors observed across the whole study: A moderate but significant shortening of TCRB CDR3 length was observed in type 1 diabetes patients in all four CD4+ subsets.

These receptors are not linked to any known antigen. The library came from the immunoSEQ multiplex PCR assay. All of the isolated RNA was reverse transcribed with the High Capacity cDNA Reverse Transcription Kit, so expressed TCRB transcripts were sequenced. Imported from immuneACCESS, the table was reduced by TCRdb to in-frame sequences with V and J called. These copies leave out some clones; in studies compared against another copy, an unresolved V gene accounts for under half, and the cause of the remainder is not known. For this sample there are over 600,000 clones; approximately 13% appear just once. The ten largest clonotypes hold roughly 0.12% of the sample. The sequencing input was naive CD4+ T cells from blood. The sample's cell subset or site, from its label and the paper: true naive CD4+ T cells. The receptor set was obtained from a man in his thirties or forties with type 1 diabetes.

There are a few counts of this clone. This chain connects TRBV7-9 to TRBJ2-7, with 7 bases lining up with TRBD1. Germline CDR1 SEHNR, CDR2 FQNEAQ (reference sequence). The CDR3 loop spans 13 amino acids. V dropped 3 bases and J dropped 4; count of bases not matched to a gene: 3. The CDR3 loop reads CASSLGQRYEQYF. Here the CDR3 DNA reads TGTGCCAGCAGCTTGGGACAGCGATACGAGCAGTACTTC.

The gene calls are TRBV30 and TRBJ2-3; 8 bases align to TRBD2. Trimming took 0 bases from V and 2 from J; bases not matched to a gene: 10. The CDR3 covers 17 residues. Looked up from germline, CDR1 is GTSNPN and CDR2 is SVGIG (reference sequence). The DNA of the CDR3 is TGTGCCTGGAGTGTGAGCGGGGGAATGGGACACACAGATACGCAGTATTTT. Translation gives CAWSVSGGMGHTDTQYF.

This clone was counted once. The rearrangement uses TRBV30 and TRBJ1-6; D possibly corresponds to TRBD1 (5 bases). CDR3 length equals 15 residues. The germline V gene has CDR1 GTSNPN and CDR2 SVGIG (reference sequence). The ends were cut back, 0 bases at V and 3 bases at J, with 9 bases in the middle. CDR3 DNA: TGTGCCTGGAGTGTAGGGGATTTCTATAATTCACCCCTCCACTTT. Translating it yields CAWSVGDFYNSPLHF.

The chain combines TRBV9 with TRBJ2-3; TRBD1 agrees at 7 bases. The CDR3 spans 15 residues. From germline, CDR1 is SGDLS and CDR2 YYNGEE. With V trimmed by 4 bases and J by 2 bases, 7 bases remained unmatched. The CDR3 region has the DNA TGTGCCAGCAGCCGCACAGGGGTGGACACAGATACGCAGTATTTT. Amino acids: CASSRTGVDTDTQYF.

The chain joins TRBV5-1 to TRBJ2-5; 7 positions agree with TRBD1. CDR1 and CDR2 from the germline V gene are SGHRS and YFSETQ. This CDR3 comprises 14 residues. V trimming: 4 bases; J trimming: 4 bases; junction bases outside the gene matches: 7. CDR3 sequence reads: CASSPTGDLETQYF. The CDR3, as DNA: TGCGCCAGCAGCCCCACAGGGGATTTAGAGACCCAGTACTTC.

In this sample, this clone turned up a few times. The chain links TRBV14 to TRBJ1-2, with 7 nucleotides matching TRBD1. Germline CDR1 is SGHDN and CDR2 is FVKESK. The CDR3 covers 12 residues. The V gene end was trimmed by 6 bases and the J gene end by 8 bases; junction bases not matched to a gene: 6. CDR3 nucleotides: TGTGCCAGCAGAAGAGGGGGCGACGGCTACACCTTC. It yields the protein CASRRGGDGYTF.

Only a few counts were recorded for this clone. The chain joins TRBV20-1 to TRBJ1-1, with 7 nucleotides matching TRBD1. Germline V CDR1 and CDR2: DFQATT, SNEGSKA (reference sequence). The CDR3 contains 10 residues. With 8 bases clipped from V and 5 bases from J, the junction kept 2 bases outside the gene matches. The CDR3: CSPGGTEAFF. The CDR3 DNA sequence: TGCAGTCCAGGGGGGACTGAAGCTTTCTTT.

The rearrangement uses TRBV7-9 and TRBJ2-5, with a weak D call TRBD2 (5 bases). CDR1 and CDR2 (germline): SEHNR, FQNEAQ (reference sequence). There are 17 residues in the CDR3. V dropped 4 bases and J dropped 2 bases, with 20 bases sitting between them. The CDR3, as DNA: TGTGCCAGCAGCTCGACGCCCCAGTCCGGGGTACAAGAGACCCAGTACTTC. It encodes CASSSTPQSGVQETQYF. The full variable domain, its missing parts supplied by reference TRBV7-9 and TRBJ2-5, is DTGVSQNPRHKITKRGQNVTFRCDPISEHNRLYWYRQTLGQGPEFLTYFQNEAQLEKSRLLSDRFSAERPKGSFSTLEIQRTEQGDSAMYLCASSSTPQSGVQETQYFGPGTRLLVL.

This clone was detected only a few times. The chain's CDR3 is CASSLGGTGQNIQYF. Here the CDR3 DNA reads TGTGCCAGCAGCTTAGGGGGGACAGGACAAAACATTCAGTACTTC. The chain uses TRBV7-2 and TRBJ2-4; 8 bases agree with TRBD1. Germline V gene sequence: CDR1 SGHTA, CDR2 FQGNSA. There are 15 residues in the CDR3. V dropped 1 base and J dropped 5; count of bases not matched to a gene: 4.

This clone was detected only a few times. J is TRBJ2-5 and V is TRBV2; D is undetermined. Trimming took off 5 bases at V and 1 base at J, with 11 bases between the two ends. Germline V gene sequence: CDR1 SNHLY, CDR2 FYNNEI. This CDR3 has 14 amino acids. In DNA form, the CDR3 reads TGTGCCAGCAGTACCCCCATGGTCCAAGAGACCCAGTACTTC. Translated: CASSTPMVQETQYF.

This clone was detected only a few times. CDR3 sequence reads: CASSWQGVTDTQYF. The CDR3 DNA sequence: TGTGCCAGCAGCTGGCAGGGGGTCACAGATACGCAGTATTTT. The chain couples TRBV5-6 to TRBJ2-3; TRBD1 matches 7 bases. This CDR3 is built from 14 residues. After removal of 3 bases from V and 2 bases from J, the junction contained 3 bases not matched to a gene. The germline gives CDR1 SGHDT, CDR2 YYEEEE.

This clone has only a few counts. Distinct nucleotide sequences in the sample also encode this CDR3. The rearrangement joins TRBV7-2 to TRBJ1-3; D uncertain. Germline CDR1 SGHTA, CDR2 FQGNSA. The CDR3 extends over 14 amino acids. Between the trimmed V and J ends, which lost 1 base and 4 bases, there was a span of 8 bases. The CDR3 region has the DNA TGTGCCAGCAGCTTAGGGGGTACCGGAAACACCATATATTTT. It codes for CASSLGGTGNTIYF.

The chain has TRBV27 and TRBJ1-6, with D uncertain. This CDR3 comprises 15 residues. V dropped 7 bases and J dropped 8 bases, with 18 bases sitting between them. CDR1 is MNHEY and CDR2 is SMNVEV in the germline V gene (reference sequence). CDR3 protein: CASTPLVGTDSPLHF. The CDR3 bases are TGTGCCAGCACTCCGCTAGTGGGTACTGATTCACCCCTCCACTTT.

The chain employs TRBV18 and TRBJ2-7; TRBD1 might be the D (6 bases). Trimming stripped 8 bases from V and 1 base from J, with 12 bases between. This CDR3 comprises 13 residues. The germline V gene has CDR1 KGHSH and CDR2 LQKENI. CDR3 amino acids: CASTPGHSYEQYF. The CDR3 region has the DNA TGTGCCAGCACCCCGGGACATTCCTACGAGCAGTACTTC.

The table lists this clone with a few counts. The DNA of the CDR3 is TGCGCCAGCAGCCAAGGTGGTGCGGGGGACTACGAGCAGTACTTC. Its translation is CASSQGGAGDYEQYF. The rearrangement joins TRBV4-3 to TRBJ2-7; TRBD2 agrees at 7 bases. The V gene's germline CDR1 is LGHNA and CDR2 YSLEER. J was trimmed by 3 bases and V by 1 base; bases with no gene match: 6. This CDR3 region has 15 residues.

In this sample, this clone turned up many times. The chain recombines TRBV4-3 with TRBJ2-7; 7 bases are a match to TRBD1. The J segment lost 5 bases and the V segment lost 4 bases, leaving 5 bases of the junction unmatched. Germline loops: CDR1 LGHNA, CDR2 YSLEER. This CDR3 comprises 13 residues. CDR3 amino acids: CASSRQGGDEQYF. CDR3 nucleotides: TGCGCCAGCAGCCGACAGGGTGGGGACGAGCAGTACTTC.

This clone occurred a few times. The gene calls are TRBV9 and TRBJ2-3, with D perhaps matching TRBD2 (6 bases). Looked up from germline, CDR1 is SGDLS and CDR2 is YYNGEE. Trimming pared 3 bases from V and 2 bases from J, leaving 13 bases between. The CDR3 is 15 amino acids. The CDR3 coding sequence is TGTGCCAGCAGCGCGACTAGTGGACTCACAGATACGCAGTATTTT. Its protein product is CASSATSGLTDTQYF.

This clone was counted only a few times. The rearrangement joins TRBV5-4 to TRBJ2-5; TRBD2 matches at 8 bases. The CDR3 loop spans 15 amino acids. Germline loops: CDR1 SGHNT, CDR2 YYREEE (reference sequence). Trimming cost V 7 bases and J 5 bases; bases outside gene matches: 13. The CDR3 loop is CASSDPGLGRETQYF. The CDR3 DNA sequence: TGTGCCAGCTCCGATCCGGGACTAGGGCGTGAGACCCAGTACTTC. Full variable domain (rest looked up from reference TRBV5-4 and TRBJ2-5): ETGVTQSPTHLIKTRGQQVTLRCSSQSGHNTVSWYQQALGQGPQFIFQYYREEENGRGNFPPRFSGLQFPNYSSELNVNALELDDSALYLCASSDPGLGRETQYFGPGTRLLVL.

This clone was observed a few times. The J gene is TRBJ2-7, the V gene TRBV4-2, with 9 bases lining up with TRBD2. Looked up from germline, CDR1 is LGHNA and CDR2 is YNFKEQ. V lost 0 bases, J lost 4 bases, and 16 bases stayed unmatched. This CDR3 has 19 residues. The CDR3 nucleotides are TGTGCCAGCAGCCAAGATCTCCCTAGCGGGGTAGGATCAGCTTACGAGCAGTACTTC. Amino acid sequence: CASSQDLPSGVGSAYEQYF.

This clone was counted between two and nine times. The CDR3 DNA sequence: TGTGCCAGCAGCTTGGGCAGGGAGGAGACCCAGTACTTC. Amino acid sequence: CASSLGREETQYF. The gene calls are TRBV5-4 and TRBJ2-5, with D perhaps given as TRBD1 or TRBD2 (5 bases each). CDR3 size: 13 residues. Looked up from germline, CDR1 is SGHNT and CDR2 is YYREEE (reference sequence). V was pared by 0 bases and J by 5 bases, with 8 bases between.

This clone occurred a few times. The rearrangement joins TRBV4-3 to TRBJ2-1; TRBD2 matches at 10 bases. The CDR3 has 15 residues. CDR1 is LGHNA and CDR2 is YSLEER in the germline V gene. Losses at the gene ends were 4 bases for V and 8 bases for J; bases not matched to a gene: 8. The CDR3 sequence is CASSRLLAGNDEQFF. CDR3 sequence (DNA): TGCGCCAGCAGCCGATTACTAGCGGGGAATGATGAGCAGTTCTTC.